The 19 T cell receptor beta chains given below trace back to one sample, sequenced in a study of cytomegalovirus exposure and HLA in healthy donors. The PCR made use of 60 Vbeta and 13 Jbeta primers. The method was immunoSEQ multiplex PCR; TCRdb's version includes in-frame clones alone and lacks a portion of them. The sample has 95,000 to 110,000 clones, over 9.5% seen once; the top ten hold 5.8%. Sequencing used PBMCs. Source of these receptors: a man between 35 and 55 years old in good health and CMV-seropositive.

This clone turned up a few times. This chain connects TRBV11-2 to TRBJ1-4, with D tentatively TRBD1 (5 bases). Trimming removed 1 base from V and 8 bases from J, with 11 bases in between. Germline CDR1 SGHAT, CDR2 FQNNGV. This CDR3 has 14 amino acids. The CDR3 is CASSLVGRDEKLFF. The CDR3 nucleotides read TGTGCCAGCAGCTTAGTAGGGAGGGACGAAAAACTGTTTTTT.

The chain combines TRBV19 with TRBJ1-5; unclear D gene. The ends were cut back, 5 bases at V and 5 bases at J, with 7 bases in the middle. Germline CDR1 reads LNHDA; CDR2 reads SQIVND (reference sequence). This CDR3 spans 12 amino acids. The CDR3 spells CASSSGDQPQHF. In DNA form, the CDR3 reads TGTGCCAGTAGTTCGGGTGATCAGCCCCAGCATTTT.

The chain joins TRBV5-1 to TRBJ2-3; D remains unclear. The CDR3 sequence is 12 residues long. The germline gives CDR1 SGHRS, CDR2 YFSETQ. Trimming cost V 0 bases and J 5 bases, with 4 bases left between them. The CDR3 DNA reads TGCGCCAGCAGCTTGGCCGGAGATACGCAGTATTTT. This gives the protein CASSLAGDTQYF. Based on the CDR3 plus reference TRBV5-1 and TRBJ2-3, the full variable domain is KAGVTQTPRYLIKTRGQQVTLSCSPISGHRSVSWYQQTPGQGLQFLFEYFSETQRNKGNFPGRFSGRQFSNSRSEMNVSTLELGDSALYLCASSLAGDTQYFGPGTRLTVL.

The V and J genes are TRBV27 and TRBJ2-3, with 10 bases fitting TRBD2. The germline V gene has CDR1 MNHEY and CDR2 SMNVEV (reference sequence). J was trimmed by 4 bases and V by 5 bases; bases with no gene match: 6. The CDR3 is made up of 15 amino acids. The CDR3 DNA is TGTGCCAGCAGTAATCTAGCGGGAGCACCAGATACGCAGTATTTT. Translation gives CASSNLAGAPDTQYF.

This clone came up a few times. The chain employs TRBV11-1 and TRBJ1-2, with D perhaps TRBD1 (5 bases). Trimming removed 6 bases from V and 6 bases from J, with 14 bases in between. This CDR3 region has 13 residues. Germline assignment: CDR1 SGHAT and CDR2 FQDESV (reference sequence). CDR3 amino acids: CASSYFQGDGYTF. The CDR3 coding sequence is TGTGCCAGCAGTTACTTTCAAGGGGATGGCTACACCTTC.

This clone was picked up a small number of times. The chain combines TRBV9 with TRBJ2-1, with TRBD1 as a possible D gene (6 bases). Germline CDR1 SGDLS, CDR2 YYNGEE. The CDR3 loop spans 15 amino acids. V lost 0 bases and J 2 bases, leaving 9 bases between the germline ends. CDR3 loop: CASSVDTGPYNEQFF. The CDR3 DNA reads TGTGCCAGCAGCGTAGATACAGGGCCCTACAATGAGCAGTTCTTC.

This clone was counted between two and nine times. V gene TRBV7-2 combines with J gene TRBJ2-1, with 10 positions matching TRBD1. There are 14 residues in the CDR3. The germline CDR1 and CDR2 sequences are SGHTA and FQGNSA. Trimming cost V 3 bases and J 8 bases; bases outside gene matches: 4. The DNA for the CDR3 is TGTGCCAGCAGCTTCCGGGACAGGGGACATGAGCAGTTCTTC. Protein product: CASSFRDRGHEQFF.

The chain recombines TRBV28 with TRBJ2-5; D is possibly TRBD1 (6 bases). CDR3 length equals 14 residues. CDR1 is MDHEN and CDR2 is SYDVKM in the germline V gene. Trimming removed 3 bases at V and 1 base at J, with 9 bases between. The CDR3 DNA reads TGTGCCAGCAGTTTGGGGGCTCCCCAAGAGACCCAGTACTTC. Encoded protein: CASSLGAPQETQYF.

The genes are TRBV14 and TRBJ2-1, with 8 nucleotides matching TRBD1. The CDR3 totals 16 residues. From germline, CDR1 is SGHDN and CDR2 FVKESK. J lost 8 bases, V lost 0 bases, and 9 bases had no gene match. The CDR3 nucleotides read TGTGCCAGCAGCCAAGAGGGTGACAGGGGAGGAGATGAGCAGTTCTTC. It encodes CASSQEGDRGGDEQFF.

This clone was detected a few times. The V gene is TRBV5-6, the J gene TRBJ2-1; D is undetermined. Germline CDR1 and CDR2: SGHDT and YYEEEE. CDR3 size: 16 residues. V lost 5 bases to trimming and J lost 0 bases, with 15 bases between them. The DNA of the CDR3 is TGTGCCAGCAGTTCCTTACTCACGAGCTCCTACAATGAGCAGTTCTTC. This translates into CASSSLLTSSYNEQFF.

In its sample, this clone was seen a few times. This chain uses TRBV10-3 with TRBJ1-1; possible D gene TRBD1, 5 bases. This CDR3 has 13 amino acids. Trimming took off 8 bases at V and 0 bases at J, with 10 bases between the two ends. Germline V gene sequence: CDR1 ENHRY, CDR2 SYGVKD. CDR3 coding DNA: TGTGCCATCGGACAATCACTGAACACTGAAGCTTTCTTT. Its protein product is CAIGQSLNTEAFF.

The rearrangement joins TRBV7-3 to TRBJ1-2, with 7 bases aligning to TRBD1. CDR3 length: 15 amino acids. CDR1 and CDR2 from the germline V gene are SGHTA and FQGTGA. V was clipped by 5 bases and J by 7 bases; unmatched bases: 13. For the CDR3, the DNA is TGTGCCAGCAGCCCAGGTGGGGGACAGTTCTTTGGCTACACCTTC. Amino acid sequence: CASSPGGGQFFGYTF.

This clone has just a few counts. CDR3 nucleotide sequence: TGTGCCACAAAGCCAGGGGTGAACACTGAAGCTTTCTTT. Translating it yields CATKPGVNTEAFF. The chain uses TRBV10-3 and TRBJ1-1, with D perhaps TRBD1 (6 bases). This CDR3 region has 13 residues. V lost 10 bases, J lost 0 bases, and 12 bases lay in between. The germline gives CDR1 ENHRY, CDR2 SYGVKD.

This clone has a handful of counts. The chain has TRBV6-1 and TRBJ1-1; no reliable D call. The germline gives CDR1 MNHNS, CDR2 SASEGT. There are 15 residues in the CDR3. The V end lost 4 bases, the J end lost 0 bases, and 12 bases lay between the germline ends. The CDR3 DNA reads TGTGCCAGCAGTGGTCGTGGCTCCTTGAACACTGAAGCTTTCTTT. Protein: CASSGRGSLNTEAFF.

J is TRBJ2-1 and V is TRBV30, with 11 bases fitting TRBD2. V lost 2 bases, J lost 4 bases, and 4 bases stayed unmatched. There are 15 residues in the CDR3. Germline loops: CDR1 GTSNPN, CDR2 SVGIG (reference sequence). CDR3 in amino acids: CAWSRGTSGYNEQFF. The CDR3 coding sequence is TGTGCCTGGAGTCGTGGGACTAGCGGATACAATGAGCAGTTCTTC.

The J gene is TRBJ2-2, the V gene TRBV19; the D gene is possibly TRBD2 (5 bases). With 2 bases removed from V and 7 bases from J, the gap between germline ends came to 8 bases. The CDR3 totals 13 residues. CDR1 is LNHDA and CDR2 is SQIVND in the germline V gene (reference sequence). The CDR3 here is CASSITRDGELFF. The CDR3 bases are TGTGCCAGTAGTATAACCCGGGACGGGGAGCTGTTTTTT.

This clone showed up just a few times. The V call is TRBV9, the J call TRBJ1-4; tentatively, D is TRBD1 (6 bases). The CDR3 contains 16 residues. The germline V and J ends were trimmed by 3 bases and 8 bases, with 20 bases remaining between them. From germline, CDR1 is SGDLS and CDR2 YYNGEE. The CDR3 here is CASSASSGQIEEKLFF. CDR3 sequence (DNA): TGTGCCAGCAGCGCGTCAAGTGGACAGATCGAAGAAAAACTGTTTTTT. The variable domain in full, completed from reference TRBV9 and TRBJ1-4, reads DSGVTQTPKHLITATGQRVTLRCSPRSGDLSVYWYQQSLDQGLQFLIQYYNGEERAKGNILERFSAQQFPDLHSELNLSSLELGDSALYFCASSASSGQIEEKLFFGSGTQLSVL.

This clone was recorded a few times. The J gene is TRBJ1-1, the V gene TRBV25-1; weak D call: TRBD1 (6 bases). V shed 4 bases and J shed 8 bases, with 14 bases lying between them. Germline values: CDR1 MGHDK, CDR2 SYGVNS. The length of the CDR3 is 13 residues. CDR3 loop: CASSVTGLLEAFF. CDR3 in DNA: TGTGCCAGCAGTGTTACAGGGCTACTAGAAGCTTTCTTT.

The CDR3 is CASSRLTSLNTGELFF. CDR3 bases: TGTGCCAGCAGTCGCCTGACTAGCTTAAACACCGGGGAGCTGTTTTTT. The V gene is TRBV27, the J gene TRBJ2-2; 7 bases align to TRBD2. The CDR3 consists of 16 residues. Losses at the gene ends were 5 bases for V and 2 bases for J; bases not matched to a gene: 8. Germline assignment: CDR1 MNHEY and CDR2 SMNVEV (reference sequence).